This TCR beta chain was found in a study of blood T cell repertoires in COVID-19. About the research overall: COVID-19 samples collected from the United States, Italy and Spain covered acute and convalescent phases. Nucleic acid was either cDNA or gDNA, and it came from T cells, B-cell-depleted T cells, or PBMCs.

Produced via immunoSEQ multiplex PCR; TCRdb's table is partial and in-frame only. The sample has some 70,000 clones; approximately 77% are singletons. CDR3 length equals 12 residues. V lost 0 bases and J lost 11, with 13 bases in between. The germline V gene encodes CDR1 GTSNPN and CDR2 SVGIG (reference sequence). This clonotype was obtained from a woman in her 70s with acute or convalescent COVID-19. The chain uses TRBV30 and TRBJ1-1, with a tentative D call TRBD1 (6 bases). Sequenced sample: peripheral blood. CDR3 bases: TGTGCCTGGAGTGTACGAGGGGGGGAGGCTTTCTTT. Its protein product is CAWSVRGGEAFF.